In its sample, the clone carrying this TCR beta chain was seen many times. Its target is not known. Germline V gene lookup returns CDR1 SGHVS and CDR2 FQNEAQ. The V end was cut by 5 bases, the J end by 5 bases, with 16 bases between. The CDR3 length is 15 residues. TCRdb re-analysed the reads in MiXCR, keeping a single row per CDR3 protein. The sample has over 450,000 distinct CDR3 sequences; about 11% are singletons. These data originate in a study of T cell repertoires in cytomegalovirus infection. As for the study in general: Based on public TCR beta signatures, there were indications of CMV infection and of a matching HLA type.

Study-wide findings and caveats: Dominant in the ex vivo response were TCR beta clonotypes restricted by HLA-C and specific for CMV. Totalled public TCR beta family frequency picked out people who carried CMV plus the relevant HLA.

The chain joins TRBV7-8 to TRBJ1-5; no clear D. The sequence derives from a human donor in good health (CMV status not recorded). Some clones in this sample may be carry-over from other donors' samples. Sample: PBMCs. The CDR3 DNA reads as TGTGCCAGCAGCCTGGGCGTCCTAGTACATCAGCCCCAGCATTTT. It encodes CASSLGVLVHQPQHF.